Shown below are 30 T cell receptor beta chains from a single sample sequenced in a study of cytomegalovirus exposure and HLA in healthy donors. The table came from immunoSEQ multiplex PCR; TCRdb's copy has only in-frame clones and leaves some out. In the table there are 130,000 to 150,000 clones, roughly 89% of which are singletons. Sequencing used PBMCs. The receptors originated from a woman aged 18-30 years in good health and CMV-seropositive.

Here the CDR3 reads CASSSSNIQYF. CDR3 DNA sequence: TGTGCCAGCAGCTCCTCAAACATTCAGTACTTC. This chain uses TRBV28 with TRBJ2-4, with D uncertain. The V end was cut by 6 bases, the J end by 6 bases, with 6 bases between. The germline gives CDR1 MDHEN, CDR2 SYDVKM. The length of the CDR3 is 11 residues.

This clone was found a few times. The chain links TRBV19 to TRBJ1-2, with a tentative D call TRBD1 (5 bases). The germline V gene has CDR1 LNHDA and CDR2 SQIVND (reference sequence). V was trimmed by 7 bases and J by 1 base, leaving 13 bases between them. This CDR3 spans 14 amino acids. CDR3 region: CASTRPGGNYGYTF. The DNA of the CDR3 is TGTGCCAGTACCCGACCGGGGGGTAACTATGGCTACACCTTC.

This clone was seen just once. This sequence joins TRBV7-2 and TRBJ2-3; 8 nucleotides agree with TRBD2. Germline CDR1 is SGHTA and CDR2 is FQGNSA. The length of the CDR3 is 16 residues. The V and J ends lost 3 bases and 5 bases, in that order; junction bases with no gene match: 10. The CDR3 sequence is CASSLGPAGVGDTQYF. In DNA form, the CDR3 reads TGTGCCAGCAGCTTGGGCCCAGCGGGGGTGGGAGATACGCAGTATTTT. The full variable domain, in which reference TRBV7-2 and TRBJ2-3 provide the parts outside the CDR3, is GAGVSQSPSNKVTEKGKDVELRCDPISGHTALYWYRQSLGQGLEFLIYFQGNSAPDKSGLPSDRFSAERTGGSVSTLTIQRTQQEDSAVYLCASSLGPAGVGDTQYFGPGTRLTVL.

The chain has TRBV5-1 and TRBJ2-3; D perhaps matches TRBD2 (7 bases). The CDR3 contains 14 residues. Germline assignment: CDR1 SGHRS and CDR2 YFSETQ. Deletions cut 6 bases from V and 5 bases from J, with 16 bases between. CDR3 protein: CASKLAGARDTQYF. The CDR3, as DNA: TGCGCCAGCAAATTGGCGGGGGCTAGAGATACGCAGTATTTT.

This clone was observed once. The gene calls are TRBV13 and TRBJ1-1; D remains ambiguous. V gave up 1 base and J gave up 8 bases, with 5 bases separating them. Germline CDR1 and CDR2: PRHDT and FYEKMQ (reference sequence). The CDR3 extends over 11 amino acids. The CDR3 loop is CASSLVLEAFF. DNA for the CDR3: TGTGCCAGCAGCTTAGTTCTCGAAGCTTTCTTT.

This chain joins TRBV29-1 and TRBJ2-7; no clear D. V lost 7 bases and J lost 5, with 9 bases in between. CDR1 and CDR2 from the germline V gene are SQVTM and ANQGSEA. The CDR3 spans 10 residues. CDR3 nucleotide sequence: TGCAGCGCCACTGGAGACGAGCAGTACTTC. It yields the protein CSATGDEQYF.

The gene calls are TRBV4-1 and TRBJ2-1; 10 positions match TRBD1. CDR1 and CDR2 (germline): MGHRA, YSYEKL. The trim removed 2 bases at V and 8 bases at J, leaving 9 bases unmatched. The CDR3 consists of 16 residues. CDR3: CASSQRDRGPLDEQFF. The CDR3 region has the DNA TGCGCCAGCAGCCAACGGGACAGGGGACCCCTCGATGAGCAGTTCTTC.

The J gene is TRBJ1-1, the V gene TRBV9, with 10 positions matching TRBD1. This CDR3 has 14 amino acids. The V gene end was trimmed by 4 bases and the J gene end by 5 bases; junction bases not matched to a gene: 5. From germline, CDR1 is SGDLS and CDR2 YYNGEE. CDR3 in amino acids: CASSSRTGGTEAFF. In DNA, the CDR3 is TGTGCCAGCAGCTCCCGGACAGGGGGAACTGAAGCTTTCTTT. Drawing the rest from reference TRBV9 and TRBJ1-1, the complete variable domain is DSGVTQTPKHLITATGQRVTLRCSPRSGDLSVYWYQQSLDQGLQFLIQYYNGEERAKGNILERFSAQQFPDLHSELNLSSLELGDSALYFCASSSRTGGTEAFFGQGTRLTVV.

CDR3 nucleotides: TGCGCCAGCAGCCAAGATCAGGCCTTACGGCAGTATTTT. This translates into CASSQDQALRQYF. This chain connects TRBV4-3 to TRBJ2-3; D gene uncertain. Trimming pared 0 bases from V and 11 bases from J, leaving 12 bases between. CDR3 length: 13 amino acids. Germline values: CDR1 LGHNA, CDR2 YSLEER.

DNA for the CDR3: TGTGCCACCCACAGGGGGGGATATAGCAATCAGCCCCAGCATTTT. Translation: CATHRGGYSNQPQHF. V is TRBV28 and J is TRBJ1-5; TRBD1 aligns across 8 bases. With V trimmed by 10 bases and J by 0 bases, 8 bases remained unmatched. Germline V gives CDR1 MDHEN, CDR2 SYDVKM. This CDR3 has 15 residues. The full variable domain, completed using reference TRBV28 and TRBJ1-5, is DVKVTQSSRYLVKRTGEKVFLECVQDMDHENMFWYRQDPGLGLRLIYFSYDVKMKEKGDIPEGYSVSREKKERFSLILESASTNQTSMYLCATHRGGYSNQPQHFGDGTRLSIL.

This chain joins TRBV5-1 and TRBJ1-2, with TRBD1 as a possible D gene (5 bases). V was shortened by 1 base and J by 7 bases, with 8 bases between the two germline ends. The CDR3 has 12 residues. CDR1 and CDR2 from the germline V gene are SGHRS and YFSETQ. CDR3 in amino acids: CASSLQGAGYTF. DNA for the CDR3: TGCGCCAGCAGCTTGCAAGGGGCTGGCTACACCTTC.

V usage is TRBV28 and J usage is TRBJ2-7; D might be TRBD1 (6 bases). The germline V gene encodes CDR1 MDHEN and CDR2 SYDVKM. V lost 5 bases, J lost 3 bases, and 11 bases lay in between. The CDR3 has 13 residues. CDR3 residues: CASSTTGLYEQYF. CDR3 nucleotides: TGTGCCAGCAGTACTACAGGGCTCTACGAGCAGTACTTC.

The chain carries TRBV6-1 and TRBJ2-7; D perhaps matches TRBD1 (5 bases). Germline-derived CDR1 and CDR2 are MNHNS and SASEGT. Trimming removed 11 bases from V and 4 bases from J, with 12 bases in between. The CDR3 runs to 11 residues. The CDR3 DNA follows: TGTGCCGGGTCCCAGGGATACGAGCAGTACTTC. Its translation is CAGSQGYEQYF.

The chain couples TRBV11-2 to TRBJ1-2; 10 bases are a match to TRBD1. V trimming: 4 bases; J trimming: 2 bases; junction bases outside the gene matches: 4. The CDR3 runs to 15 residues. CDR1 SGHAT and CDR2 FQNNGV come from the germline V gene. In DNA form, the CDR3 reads TGTGCCAGCAGCTCCATGGGACAGGGGAACTATGGCTACACCTTC. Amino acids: CASSSMGQGNYGYTF.

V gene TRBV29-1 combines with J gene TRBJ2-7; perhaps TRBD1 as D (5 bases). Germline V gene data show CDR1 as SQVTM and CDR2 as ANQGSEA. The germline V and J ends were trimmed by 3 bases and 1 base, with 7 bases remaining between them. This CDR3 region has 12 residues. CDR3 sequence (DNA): TGCAGCGTTGAGACAGATTCCTACGAGCAGTACTTC. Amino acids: CSVETDSYEQYF.

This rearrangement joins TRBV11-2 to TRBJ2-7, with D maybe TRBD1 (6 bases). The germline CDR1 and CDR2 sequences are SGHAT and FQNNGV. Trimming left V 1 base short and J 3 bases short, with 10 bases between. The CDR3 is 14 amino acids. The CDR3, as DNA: TGTGCCAGCAGCTTAGGGGCAGGGGACTACGAGCAGTACTTC. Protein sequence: CASSLGAGDYEQYF.

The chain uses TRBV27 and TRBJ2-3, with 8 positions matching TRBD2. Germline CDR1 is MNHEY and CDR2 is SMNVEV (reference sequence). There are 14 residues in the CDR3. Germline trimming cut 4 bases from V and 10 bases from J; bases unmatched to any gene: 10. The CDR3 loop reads CASSSLMELAAQYF. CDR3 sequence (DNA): TGTGCCAGCAGTTCTTTAATGGAACTAGCGGCGCAGTATTTT.

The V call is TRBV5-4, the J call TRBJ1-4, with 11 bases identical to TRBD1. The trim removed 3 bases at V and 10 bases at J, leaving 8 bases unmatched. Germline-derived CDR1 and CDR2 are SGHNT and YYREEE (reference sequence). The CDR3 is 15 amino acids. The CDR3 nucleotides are TGTGCCAGCAGCTCGGTGGGACAGGGGGACGGAAAACTGTTTTTT. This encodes CASSSVGQGDGKLFF.

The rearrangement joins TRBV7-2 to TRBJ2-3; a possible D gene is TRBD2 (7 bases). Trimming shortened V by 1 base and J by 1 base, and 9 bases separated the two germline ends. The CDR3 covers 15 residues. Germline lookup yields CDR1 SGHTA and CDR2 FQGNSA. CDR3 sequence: CASSLVGGRTDTQYF. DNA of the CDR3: TGTGCCAGCAGCTTAGTGGGGGGGCGCACAGATACGCAGTATTTT.

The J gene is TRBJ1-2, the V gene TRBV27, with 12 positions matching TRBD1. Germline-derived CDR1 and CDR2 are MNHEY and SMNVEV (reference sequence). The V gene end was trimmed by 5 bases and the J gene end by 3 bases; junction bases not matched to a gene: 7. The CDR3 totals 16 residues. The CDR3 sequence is CASSVRGTGGHYGYTF. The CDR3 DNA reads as TGTGCCAGCAGTGTTCGGGGGACAGGGGGCCACTATGGCTACACCTTC.

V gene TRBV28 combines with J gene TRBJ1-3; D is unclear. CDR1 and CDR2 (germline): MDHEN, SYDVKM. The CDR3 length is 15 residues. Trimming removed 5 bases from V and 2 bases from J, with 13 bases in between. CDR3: CASSHTFSPGNTIYF. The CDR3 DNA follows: TGTGCCAGCAGTCACACATTTTCCCCTGGAAACACCATATATTTT. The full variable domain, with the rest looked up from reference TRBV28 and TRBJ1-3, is DVKVTQSSRYLVKRTGEKVFLECVQDMDHENMFWYRQDPGLGLRLIYFSYDVKMKEKGDIPEGYSVSREKKERFSLILESASTNQTSMYLCASSHTFSPGNTIYFGEGSWLTVV.

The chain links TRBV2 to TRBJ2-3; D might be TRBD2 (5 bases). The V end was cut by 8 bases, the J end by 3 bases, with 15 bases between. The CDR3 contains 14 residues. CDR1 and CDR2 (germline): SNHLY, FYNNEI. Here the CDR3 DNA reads TGTGCCAGCCAGTTCGACCGAGGGACAGATACGCAGTATTTT. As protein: CASQFDRGTDTQYF.

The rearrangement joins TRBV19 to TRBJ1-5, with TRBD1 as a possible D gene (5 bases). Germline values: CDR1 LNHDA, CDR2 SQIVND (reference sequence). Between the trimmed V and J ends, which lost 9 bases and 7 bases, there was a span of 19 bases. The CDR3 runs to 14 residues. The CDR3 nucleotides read TGTGCCAGCCAGACTTTAGGGGCGTCGCAGCCCCAGCATTTT. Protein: CASQTLGASQPQHF.

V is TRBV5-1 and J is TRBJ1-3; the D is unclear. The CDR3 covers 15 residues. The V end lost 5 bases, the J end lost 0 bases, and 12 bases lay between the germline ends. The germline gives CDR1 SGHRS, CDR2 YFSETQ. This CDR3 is CASSETSVSGNTIYF. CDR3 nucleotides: TGCGCCAGCAGTGAGACATCCGTCTCTGGAAACACCATATATTTT.

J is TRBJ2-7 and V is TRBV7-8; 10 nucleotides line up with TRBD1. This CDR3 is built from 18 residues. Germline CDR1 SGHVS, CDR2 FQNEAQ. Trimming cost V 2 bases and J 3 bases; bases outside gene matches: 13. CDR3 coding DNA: TGTGCCAGCAGCTTACCAGTATCCGGGACAGGGGAGTTCTACGAGCAGTACTTC. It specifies CASSLPVSGTGEFYEQYF.

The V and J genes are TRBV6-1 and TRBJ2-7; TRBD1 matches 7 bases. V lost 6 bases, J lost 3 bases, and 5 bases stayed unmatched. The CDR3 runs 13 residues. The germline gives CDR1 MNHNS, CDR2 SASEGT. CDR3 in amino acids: CASSPWDSYEQYF. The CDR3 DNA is TGTGCCAGCAGCCCCTGGGACAGCTACGAGCAGTACTTC.

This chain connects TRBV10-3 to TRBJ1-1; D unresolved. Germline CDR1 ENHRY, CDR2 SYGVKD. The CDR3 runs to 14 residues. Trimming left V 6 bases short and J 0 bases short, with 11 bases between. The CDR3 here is CAIRVADLNTEAFF. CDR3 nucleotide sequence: TGTGCCATCAGAGTGGCAGATCTGAACACTGAAGCTTTCTTT.

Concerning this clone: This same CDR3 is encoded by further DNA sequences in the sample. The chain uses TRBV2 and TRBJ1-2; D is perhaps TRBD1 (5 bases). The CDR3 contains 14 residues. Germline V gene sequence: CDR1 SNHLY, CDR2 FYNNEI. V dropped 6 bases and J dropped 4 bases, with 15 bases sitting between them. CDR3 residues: CASRGVGGVYGYTF. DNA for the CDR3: TGTGCCAGCAGGGGGGTCGGGGGTGTCTATGGCTACACCTTC.

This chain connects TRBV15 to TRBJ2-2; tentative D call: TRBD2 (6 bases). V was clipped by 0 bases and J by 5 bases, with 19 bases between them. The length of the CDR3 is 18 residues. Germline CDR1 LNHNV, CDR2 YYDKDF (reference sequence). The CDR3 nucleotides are TGTGCCACCAGCAGAGATGATACGCCGGGAGTGAGGACCGGGGAGCTGTTTTTT. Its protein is CATSRDDTPGVRTGELFF.

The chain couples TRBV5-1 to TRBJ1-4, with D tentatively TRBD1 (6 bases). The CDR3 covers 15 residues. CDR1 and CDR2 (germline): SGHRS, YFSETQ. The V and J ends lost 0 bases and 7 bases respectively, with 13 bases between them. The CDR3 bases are TGCGCCAGCAGCTTGGGTGCAGGGGTGGGTGAAAAACTGTTTTTT. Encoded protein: CASSLGAGVGEKLFF. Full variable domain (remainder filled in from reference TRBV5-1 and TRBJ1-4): KAGVTQTPRYLIKTRGQQVTLSCSPISGHRSVSWYQQTPGQGLQFLFEYFSETQRNKGNFPGRFSGRQFSNSRSEMNVSTLELGDSALYLCASSLGAGVGEKLFFGSGTQLSVL.